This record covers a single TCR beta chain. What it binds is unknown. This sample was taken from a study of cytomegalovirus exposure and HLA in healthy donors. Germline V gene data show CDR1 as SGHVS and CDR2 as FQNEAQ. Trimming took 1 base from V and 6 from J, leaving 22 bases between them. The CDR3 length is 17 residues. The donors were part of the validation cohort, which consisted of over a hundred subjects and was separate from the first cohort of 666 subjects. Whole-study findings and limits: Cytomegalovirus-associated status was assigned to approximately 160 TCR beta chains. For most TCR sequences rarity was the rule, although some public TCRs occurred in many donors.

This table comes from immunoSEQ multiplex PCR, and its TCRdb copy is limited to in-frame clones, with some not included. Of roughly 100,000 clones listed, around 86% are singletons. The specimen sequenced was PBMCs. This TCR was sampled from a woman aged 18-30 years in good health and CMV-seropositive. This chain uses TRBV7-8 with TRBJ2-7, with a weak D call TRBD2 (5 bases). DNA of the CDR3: TGTGCCAGCAGCTTAGTGGGTGATGGCCCGGCGGGTTTCGAGCAGTACTTC. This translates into CASSLVGDGPAGFEQYF.